The clone carrying this T cell receptor (beta chain) came up many times. Its target is unknown. The data were taken from a study of early T cells in non-severe SARS-CoV-2 infection. CDR1 SGHRS and CDR2 YFSETQ come from the germline V gene. The CDR3 is 14 residues long. Trimming stripped 2 bases from V and 0 bases from J, with 8 bases between. Findings and caveats of the study: Missing private and CD4 specificities, VDJdb matching favored anti-spike CD8 responses.

TCRdb analysed the 5' RACE reads with MiXCR anew, one entry per CDR3 protein. The top ten hold less than 7% of the sample, which has around 67,000 distinct CDR3 sequences, about 11% seen once. The TCR sequence derives from an adult who was a healthcare worker with PCR-confirmed SARS-CoV-2 infection or an uninfected control (not recorded which). Sequenced material: whole blood. This rearrangement joins TRBV5-1 to TRBJ1-1, with no clear D. The DNA of the CDR3 is TGCGCCAGCAGCTTTGGAATCATGAACACTGAAGCTTTCTTT. Translated, it gives CASSFGIMNTEAFF.